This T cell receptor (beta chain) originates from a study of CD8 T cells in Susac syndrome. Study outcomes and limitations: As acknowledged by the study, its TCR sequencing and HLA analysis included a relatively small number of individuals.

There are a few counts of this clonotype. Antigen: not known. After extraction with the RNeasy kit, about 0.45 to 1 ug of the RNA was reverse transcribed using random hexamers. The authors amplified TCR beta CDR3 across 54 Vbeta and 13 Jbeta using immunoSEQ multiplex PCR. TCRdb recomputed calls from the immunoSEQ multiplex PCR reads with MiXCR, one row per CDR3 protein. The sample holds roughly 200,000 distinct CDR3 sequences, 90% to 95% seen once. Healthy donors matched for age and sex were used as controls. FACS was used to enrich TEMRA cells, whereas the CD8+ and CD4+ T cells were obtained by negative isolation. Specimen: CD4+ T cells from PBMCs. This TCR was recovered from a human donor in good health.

The CDR3, as DNA: TGTGCCAGCAGTTTGGCCCAAGAGCAGTTCTTC. Its translation: CASSLAQEQFF. The chain carries TRBV12-3 or TRBV12-4 and TRBJ2-1, with D unclear. The CDR3 is made up of 11 amino acids. Trimming took off 3 bases at V and 10 bases at J, with 7 bases between the two ends.